Presented here are 10 T cell receptor beta chains from one specimen sequenced in a study of shared clonotypes between healthy human individuals. Libraries were prepared by immunoSEQ multiplex PCR; TCRdb keeps only in-frame clonotypes and omits some of them. The sample yields around 1.9 million clones, about 94% seen once. Naivety among CD8 cells was defined by CD45RO negativity and positive CCR7 selection, thereby excluding terminally differentiated effector memory CD45RA+ cells. The specimen sequenced was naive CD8+ T cells from PBMCs. The receptors shown here come from a man between 18 and 35 years old in good health. Some clones in this sample may be carry-over from other donors' samples.

The chain is built from TRBV11-2 and TRBJ2-1; 7 bases map to TRBD1. The CDR3 extends over 15 amino acids. The trim removed 5 bases at V and 2 bases at J, leaving 6 bases unmatched. The V gene's germline CDR1 is SGHAT and CDR2 FQNNGV. The CDR3 protein is CASSPRGQTYNEQFF. In DNA, the CDR3 is TGTGCCAGCAGCCCACGGGGACAGACCTACAATGAGCAGTTCTTC.

The V gene is TRBV6-5, the J gene TRBJ2-7; D may be TRBD2 (6 bases). V gave up 0 bases and J gave up 0 bases, with 12 bases separating them. The germline CDR1 and CDR2 sequences are MNHEY and SVGAGI. CDR3 length equals 16 residues. CDR3 DNA sequence: TGTGCCAGCAGTTACTCGAGCGGGCAAACCTCCTACGAGCAGTACTTC. Encoded protein: CASSYSSGQTSYEQYF.

V gene TRBV7-9 combines with J gene TRBJ2-5, with D perhaps TRBD2 (6 bases). The CDR3 totals 16 residues. V shed 1 base and J shed 4 bases, with 16 bases lying between them. CDR1 is SEHNR and CDR2 is FQNEAQ in the germline V gene (reference sequence). The CDR3, as DNA: TGTGCCAGCAGCTTAGTTACGTTGAACGGGGGAGAGACCCAGTACTTC. It yields the protein CASSLVTLNGGETQYF.

The rearrangement joins TRBV27 to TRBJ2-1, with 15 bases lining up with TRBD2. J was trimmed by 8 bases and V by 5 bases; bases with no gene match: 7. Germline lookup yields CDR1 MNHEY and CDR2 SMNVEV (reference sequence). The length of the CDR3 is 16 residues. CDR3 in amino acids: CASSTLGLAGGDEQFF. CDR3 DNA: TGTGCCAGCAGTACCCTGGGACTAGCGGGAGGAGATGAGCAGTTCTTC.

V is TRBV5-1 and J is TRBJ2-7, with 8 bases aligning to TRBD2. V trimming: 0 bases; J trimming: 5 bases; junction bases outside the gene matches: 4. The CDR3 is 14 amino acids. The germline CDR1 and CDR2 sequences are SGHRS and YFSETQ. For the CDR3, the DNA is TGCGCCAGCAGCTTGGCCGGACTAGCCCACGAGCAGTACTTC. This gives the protein CASSLAGLAHEQYF.

To note about this clone: Other DNA sequences in the sample encode the same CDR3. The chain recombines TRBV29-1 with TRBJ2-7; D is undetermined. This CDR3 has 11 residues. Germline-derived CDR1 and CDR2 are SQVTM and ANQGSEA. The ends were cut back, 7 bases at V and 1 base at J, with 8 bases in the middle. The CDR3 loop reads CSAGVSYEQYF. The CDR3 bases are TGCAGCGCCGGAGTATCCTACGAGCAGTACTTC.

This chain uses TRBV27 with TRBJ2-2, with TRBD1 matching over 7 bases. Germline CDR1 and CDR2: MNHEY and SMNVEV (reference sequence). There are 15 residues in the CDR3. With 5 bases clipped from V and 9 bases from J, the junction kept 12 bases outside the gene matches. The CDR3 spells CASSPYRGPRRELFF. The CDR3 DNA sequence: TGTGCCAGCAGTCCTTACAGGGGCCCCCGCCGGGAGCTGTTTTTT.

The rearrangement links TRBV27 to TRBJ2-1; no clear D gene. This CDR3 spans 16 amino acids. Trimming cost V 2 bases and J 1 base, with 12 bases left between them. Looked up from germline, CDR1 is MNHEY and CDR2 is SMNVEV (reference sequence). The DNA of the CDR3 is TGTGCCAGCAGTTTAGTCCGCGGACCTTCCTACAATGAGCAGTTCTTC. This sequence encodes CASSLVRGPSYNEQFF.

This chain joins TRBV6-6 and TRBJ2-7, with 9 bases fitting TRBD1. Unmatched junction bases numbered 2, after V lost 5 bases and J lost 0 bases. This CDR3 region has 14 residues. Germline V gives CDR1 MNHNY, CDR2 SVGAGI (reference sequence). The CDR3 loop reads CASSRDRASYEQYF. The CDR3 DNA sequence: TGTGCCAGCAGTAGGGACAGGGCCTCCTACGAGCAGTACTTC.

J is TRBJ2-5 and V is TRBV7-2; tentative D call: TRBD2 (5 bases). V lost 5 bases, J lost 3 bases, and 13 bases lay in between. This CDR3 spans 14 amino acids. Looked up from germline, CDR1 is SGHTA and CDR2 is FQGNSA. CDR3 sequence: CASSVPGSEETQYF. CDR3 DNA sequence: TGTGCCAGCAGCGTGCCGGGATCCGAAGAGACCCAGTACTTC.